This is a list of T cell receptor beta chains from one sample in a study of beta chain features in type 1 diabetes. TCRdb's table, derived via immunoSEQ multiplex PCR, lists solely in-frame clones and lacks some. The table shows some 640,000 clones, with more than 12% occurring only once. The source material was naive CD4+ T cells from blood. The receptors were gathered from a man aged 18 to 30 with type 1 diabetes. CDR3s include the opening cysteine and the closing phenylalanine or tryptophan. Fields, in order: clone size, V gene, D gene, J gene, CDR3 DNA, CDR3 protein. A D gene is named only where the DNA matches it firmly. Size is omitted from some rows. Given values are once, few, many or a class for expanded clones.

NA	TRBV10-3	TRBD2	TRBJ2-7	TGTGCCACGCGACAGGTATCCCCCGGGACTAGCGAACCCTACGAGCAGTACTTC	CATRQVSPGTSEPYEQYF
few	TRBV7-2	NA	TRBJ2-2	TGTGCAGTGGACGCGAACACCGGGGAGCTGTTTTTT	CAVDANTGELFF
NA	TRBV7-2	NA	TRBJ2-1	TGTGCCAGCAGCCTAGCCGGGGGGCAGTTCTTC	CASSLAGGQFF
few	TRBV21-1	NA	TRBJ2-7	TGTGCCAACAGCAAAGGATGGGACACCTCCTACGAGCAGTACTTC	CANSKGWDTSYEQYF
few	TRBV9	TRBD1	TRBJ2-5	TGTGCCAGCAGCCCCAGGACAGGGGCAGAGACCCAGTACTTC	CASSPRTGAETQYF
NA	TRBV29-1	NA	TRBJ1-2	TGCAGCACCGACCGGGACACAGCTAACTATGGCTACACCTTC	CSTDRDTANYGYTF
few	TRBV29-1	NA	TRBJ2-7	TGCAGCGTTGGACGGACGGGGAGAAACTACGAGCAGTACTTC	CSVGRTGRNYEQYF
few	TRBV5-6	NA	TRBJ2-3	TGTGCCAGCAGCTTGGGCCTATTGGGAAGAGATACGCAGTATTTT	CASSLGLLGRDTQYF
NA	TRBV7-9	NA	TRBJ1-1	TGTGCCAGCAGCCCTGGGGCAGAGAACACTGAAGCTTTCTTT	CASSPGAENTEAFF
few	TRBV21-1	NA	TRBJ2-1	NA	CASSKVGDGSYNEQFF
NA	TRBV7-2	NA	TRBJ2-7	TGTGCCAGCAGCTCGAACTCCGGGGAGCAGTACTTC	CASSSNSGEQYF
few	TRBV30	NA	TRBJ1-2	TGTGCCTGGAGTACCAGAAACTATGGCTACACCTTC	CAWSTRNYGYTF
NA	TRBV5-1	NA	TRBJ2-2	TGCGCCAGCAGCTTGGCCGGAGGACTTGATGTCACCGGGGAGCTGTTTTTT	CASSLAGGLDVTGELFF
few	TRBV11-3	NA	TRBJ2-2	TGTGCCAGCAGCCTCAGTCGCGTTGCCGGGGAGCTGTTTTTT	CASSLSRVAGELFF
few	TRBV5-1	TRBD2	TRBJ2-5	TGCGCCAGCAGCTTATCGAGCGGGGGGCCGGAGACCCAGTACTTC	CASSLSSGGPETQYF
NA	TRBV7-2	NA	TRBJ1-2	TGTGCCAGCAGCCAAGGGCAGGTCTATGGCTACACCTTC	CASSQGQVYGYTF
few	TRBV2	NA	TRBJ1-4	TGTGCCAGCAGTGAAGAAACCTGGGATGAAAAACTGTTTTTT	CASSEETWDEKLFF
few	TRBV29-1	NA	TRBJ2-7	TGCAGCGTCCAACGGGGCAGGGATACTTACGAGCAGTACTTC	CSVQRGRDTYEQYF
NA	TRBV7-9	NA	TRBJ2-5	TGTGCCAGCAGCTGGGGACGAGAGACCCAGTACTTC	CASSWGRETQYF
few	TRBV5-1	TRBD1	TRBJ2-3	TGCGCCAGCAGCTTGGGACAGGGCCCCCCAGATACGCAGTATTTT	CASSLGQGPPDTQYF
once	TRBV23-1	TRBD2	TRBJ2-5	TGCGCCAGCAGTCAACTCCCCGGGAGGGGGAAGACCCAGTACTTC	CASSQLPGRGKTQYF
NA	TRBV5-1	TRBD2	TRBJ2-7	TGCGCCAGCACGCGGGGGGCCGCCTACGAGCAGTACTTC	CASTRGAAYEQYF
NA	TRBV4-3	NA	TRBJ1-1	TGCGCCAGCAGCCAAGAAGGCAGGATCGCTGAAGCTTTCTTT	CASSQEGRIAEAFF
few	TRBV29-1	TRBD2	TRBJ2-1	TGCAGCGCTTCTAGCGGGAGCGGAGGTGAGCAGTTCTTC	CSASSGSGGEQFF
few	TRBV4-3	NA	TRBJ1-1	TGCGCCAGCAGCCAACGCGCCCTCACGGGGGGGGGCGCTTTCTTT	CASSQRALTGGGAFF
few	TRBV30	NA	TRBJ2-7	TGTGCCTGGAGGAACGGTGAGCAGTACTTC	CAWRNGEQYF
NA	TRBV5-6	NA	TRBJ1-6	TGTGCCAGCAGCACGGCCGGAGAGGGCCGTAGGACACCCCTCCACTTT	CASSTAGEGRRTPLHF
NA	TRBV5-1	NA	TRBJ2-5	TGCGCCAGCAGCCCCTTCGGACAGGGAGGGGAAGAGACCCAGTACTTC	CASSPFGQGGEETQYF
few	TRBV25-1	TRBD1	TRBJ1-4	TGTGCCAGCAACCCCGGGACAGGGGAAAAACTGTTTTTT	CASNPGTGEKLFF
NA	TRBV2	NA	TRBJ2-3	TGTGCCAGCAGAGGGTGGGATACGCAGTATTTT	CASRGWDTQYF
few	TRBV29-1	TRBD2	TRBJ2-3	TGCAGCGTTGTGGAAGCGGGGGGGCCAACAGATACGCAGTATTTT	CSVVEAGGPTDTQYF
few	TRBV27	NA	TRBJ1-5	TGTGCCAGCAGTTTAGGAAGGGGCAATCAGCCCCAGCATTTT	CASSLGRGNQPQHF
few	TRBV7-2	TRBD1	TRBJ1-2	TGTGCCAGCAGCTTCGACAGGGGAGGGGATGGCTACACCTTC	CASSFDRGGDGYTF
NA	TRBV9	TRBD1	TRBJ2-5	TGTGCCAGCAGCTTACAGGGGGACCAAGAGACCCAGTACTTC	CASSLQGDQETQYF
NA	TRBV2	NA	TRBJ2-5	TGTGCCAGCAGTGTAGGTGTAGAGACCCAGTACTTC	CASSVGVETQYF
few	TRBV30	NA	TRBJ1-1	TGTGCCTGGAGGGGTAGATTGAACACTGAAGCTTTCTTT	CAWRGRLNTEAFF
few	TRBV6-1	NA	TRBJ2-7	TGTGCCAGCAGTGAAGCGATCATCTACGAGCAGTACTTC	CASSEAIIYEQYF
few	TRBV27	NA	TRBJ2-1	TGTGCCAGCAGCCCTTACAGGGCATCCTACAATGAGCAGTTCTTC	CASSPYRASYNEQFF
few	TRBV30	NA	TRBJ1-3	TGTGCCTGGAGTTGGAGCTCTGGAAACACCATATATTTT	CAWSWSSGNTIYF
NA	TRBV10-3	TRBD2	TRBJ2-1	TGTGCCACCCAGTTGTTGAGAGCGGGAGGGGGTTACAATGAGCAGTTCTTC	CATQLLRAGGGYNEQFF
few	TRBV4-1	TRBD1	TRBJ2-3	TGCGCCAGCAGCCCGAGGGACAGGGGCACAGATACGCAGTATTTT	CASSPRDRGTDTQYF
once	TRBV4-1	NA	TRBJ2-5	TGCGCCAGCAGCCAAGCTCAGGGTGCGGAGACCCAATACTTC	CASSQAQGAETQYF
few	TRBV28	NA	TRBJ1-1	TGTGCCAGCAGGCCTCAGATGAACACTGAAGCTTTCTTT	CASRPQMNTEAFF
NA	TRBV9	TRBD2	TRBJ2-3	TGTGCCAGCAGCCCCGGGAACGGGAGGCCGGATACGCAGTATTTT	CASSPGNGRPDTQYF
NA	TRBV4-3	TRBD1	TRBJ1-4	TGCGCCAGCAGCCAAGCAGCGGACAGGGTTGGAGAAAAACTGTTTTTT	CASSQAADRVGEKLFF
NA	TRBV7-9	NA	TRBJ1-1	TGTGCCAGCAGAGAGGGGAGGGCTATGAACACTGAAGCTTTCTTT	CASREGRAMNTEAFF
few	TRBV27	TRBD2	TRBJ2-1	TGTGCCAGCAGTAAGGGACTAGCAGGGAGAGGGGGTGAGCAGTTCTTC	CASSKGLAGRGGEQFF